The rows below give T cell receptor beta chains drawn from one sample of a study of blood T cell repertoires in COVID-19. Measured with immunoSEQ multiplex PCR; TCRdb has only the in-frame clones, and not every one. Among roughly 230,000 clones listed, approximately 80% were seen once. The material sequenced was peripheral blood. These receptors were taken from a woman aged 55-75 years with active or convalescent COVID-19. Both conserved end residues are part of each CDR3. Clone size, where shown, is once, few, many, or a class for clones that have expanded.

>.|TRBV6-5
CASRRQFTGETQYF
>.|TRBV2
CASIPGLAGVFYEQYF
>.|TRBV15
CATSRDRVEGFRGEAFF
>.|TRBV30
CATGQSSYEQYF
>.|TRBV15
CATSKAGDEQYF
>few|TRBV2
CASITQRSTGELFF
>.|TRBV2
CASSEEEVGTTKGAFF
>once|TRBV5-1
CASSPGGYEGNYGYTF
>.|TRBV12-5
CASGLPLWDREGTDTQYF
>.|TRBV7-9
CASSVRGEGYTF
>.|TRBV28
CASRYSGANVLTF
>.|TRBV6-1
CASSDPREPSQPQHF
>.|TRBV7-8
CASSLVGYTGELFF
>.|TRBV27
CASSLKAGGDRSYGYTF